Shown below are 17 T cell receptor beta chains from a single sample sequenced in a study of cytomegalovirus exposure and HLA in healthy donors. Vbeta (60) and Jbeta (13) primers were used in the PCR. Sequenced by immunoSEQ multiplex PCR; TCRdb stores in-frame clones only, minus some. The sample includes around 120,000 clones, about 80% of them seen just once. Sequences were obtained from PBMCs. The receptors here all came from a female donor in good health and CMV-seropositive.

The chain employs TRBV11-3 and TRBJ1-1; D not certain. The germline V gene encodes CDR1 SGHNT and CDR2 YENEEA. The CDR3 loop spans 13 amino acids. V was clipped by 5 bases and J by 3 bases, with 10 bases between them. The CDR3 region is CASSPRGYTEAFF. The CDR3 DNA is TGTGCCAGCAGCCCTCGTGGCTACACTGAAGCTTTCTTT.

This chain joins TRBV19 and TRBJ1-5; the match to TRBD1 covers 12 bases. Germline CDR1 LNHDA, CDR2 SQIVND (reference sequence). The ends lost 8 bases at V and 6 bases at J; junction bases unmatched: 11. The CDR3 is 16 amino acids. The CDR3 DNA follows: TGTGCCAGTGCTCTATCCGGGACAGGGGGCTTTCAGCCCCAGCATTTT. Translated: CASALSGTGGFQPQHF.

The chain is built from TRBV19 and TRBJ1-2; D may be TRBD1 (6 bases). With 6 bases removed from V and 3 bases from J, the gap between germline ends came to 14 bases. The CDR3 runs 14 residues. Germline CDR1 LNHDA, CDR2 SQIVND (reference sequence). CDR3 residues: CASSDGGHDYGYTF. The CDR3 DNA is TGTGCCAGTAGCGACGGGGGGCACGACTATGGCTACACCTTC.

The sample holds one count of this clone. The rearrangement joins TRBV6-5 to TRBJ1-6; the D is unclear. The germline V and J ends were trimmed by 4 bases and 5 bases, with 9 bases remaining between them. The CDR3 consists of 14 residues. The V gene's germline CDR1 is MNHEY and CDR2 SVGAGI. CDR3 sequence: CASSLADNNSPLHF. In DNA, the CDR3 is TGTGCCAGCAGTTTGGCAGATAATAATTCACCCCTCCACTTT.

The gene calls are TRBV28 and TRBJ1-1; D remains ambiguous. The length of the CDR3 is 15 residues. Germline V gives CDR1 MDHEN, CDR2 SYDVKM. V was clipped by 2 bases and J by 2 bases, with 12 bases between them. Written as DNA, the CDR3 is TGTGCCAGCAGTTTAGCAGCAGGCTTCAACACTGAAGCTTTCTTT. Protein sequence: CASSLAAGFNTEAFF.

This clone has only a few counts. The J gene is TRBJ2-1, the V gene TRBV11-1, with 7 bases fitting TRBD1. Germline V gene sequence: CDR1 SGHAT, CDR2 FQDESV (reference sequence). The CDR3 has 16 amino acids. V shed 2 bases and J 6 bases; nucleotides not matched to a gene: 10. CDR3 coding DNA: TGTGCCAGCAGCTTACTGGCCAGGGGGTCTAGCAATGAGCAGTTCTTC. Protein product: CASSLLARGSSNEQFF.

The chain employs TRBV7-3 and TRBJ1-2, with TRBD1 matching 9 bases. Trimming took 3 bases from V and 6 from J; bases not matched to a gene: 2. The CDR3 is 13 residues long. Germline V gives CDR1 SGHTA, CDR2 FQGTGA. CDR3 nucleotide sequence: TGTGCCAGCAGCTTGACAGGGGGAAATGGCTACACCTTC. As protein: CASSLTGGNGYTF.

The chain combines TRBV6-6 with TRBJ2-7, with TRBD1 identical over 9 bases. V lost 2 bases and J lost 7; bases outside the gene matches: 12. The CDR3 extends over 16 amino acids. Germline V gene sequence: CDR1 MNHNY, CDR2 SVGAGI (reference sequence). CDR3 nucleotide sequence: TGTGCCAGCAGTTACATACAAGGACAGGGGTCTGGTGAGCAGTACTTC. Residues: CASSYIQGQGSGEQYF.

This sequence joins TRBV5-4 and TRBJ2-1; D is unresolved. CDR3 length: 14 residues. Germline values: CDR1 SGHNT, CDR2 YYREEE (reference sequence). With 10 bases removed from V and 0 bases from J, the gap between germline ends came to 14 bases. As DNA, the CDR3 is TGTGCCTGTTCGCGCGTCGGCTCCTACAATGAGCAGTTCTTC. Protein: CACSRVGSYNEQFF.

The chain has TRBV5-8 and TRBJ1-5; tentatively, D is TRBD1 (6 bases). Trimming removed 3 bases from V and 0 bases from J, with 10 bases in between. Germline assignment: CDR1 SGHTS and CDR2 YDEGEE. This CDR3 has 15 residues. The CDR3 sequence: CASSWQGNSNQPQHF. The CDR3, as DNA: TGTGCCAGCAGCTGGCAGGGGAATAGCAATCAGCCCCAGCATTTT.

This chain connects TRBV5-1 to TRBJ1-1; no clear D. The length of the CDR3 is 12 residues. V lost 2 bases and J lost 7, with 9 bases in between. CDR1 is SGHRS, CDR2 YFSETQ, per germline. The CDR3 coding sequence is TGCGCCAGCAGCTTAAACGGTATTGAAGCTTTCTTT. It encodes CASSLNGIEAFF. The variable domain in full, completed from reference TRBV5-1 and TRBJ1-1, reads KAGVTQTPRYLIKTRGQQVTLSCSPISGHRSVSWYQQTPGQGLQFLFEYFSETQRNKGNFPGRFSGRQFSNSRSEMNVSTLELGDSALYLCASSLNGIEAFFGQGTRLTVV.

The chain carries TRBV7-2 and TRBJ2-5, with 9 bases fitting TRBD2. Losses at the gene ends were 3 bases for V and 4 bases for J; bases not matched to a gene: 9. The CDR3 has 16 residues. Germline CDR1 is SGHTA and CDR2 is FQGNSA. The CDR3 DNA reads as TGTGCCAGCAGCTTTTTTAGGGGGCGGGAGGGAGAGACCCAGTACTTC. This translates into CASSFFRGREGETQYF. The full variable domain, rest sourced from reference TRBV7-2 and TRBJ2-5, is GAGVSQSPSNKVTEKGKDVELRCDPISGHTALYWYRQSLGQGLEFLIYFQGNSAPDKSGLPSDRFSAERTGGSVSTLTIQRTQQEDSAVYLCASSFFRGREGETQYFGPGTRLLVL.

The chain employs TRBV11-2 and TRBJ1-1, with TRBD1 as a possible D gene (6 bases). Germline CDR1 reads SGHAT; CDR2 reads FQNNGV. The CDR3 contains 15 residues. Trimming took off 5 bases at V and 3 bases at J, with 16 bases between the two ends. The CDR3 region has the DNA TGTGCCAGCAGCATTACAGGTACAGGGTACACTGAAGCTTTCTTT. This codes for CASSITGTGYTEAFF. The full variable domain, with the rest looked up from reference TRBV11-2 and TRBJ1-1, is EAGVAQSPRYKIIEKRQSVAFWCNPISGHATLYWYQQILGQGPKLLIQFQNNGVVDDSQLPKDRFSAERLKGVDSTLKIQPAKLEDSAVYLCASSITGTGYTEAFFGQGTRLTVV.

The genes are TRBV28 and TRBJ2-4; no definite D call. The CDR3 spans 13 residues. Germline values: CDR1 MDHEN, CDR2 SYDVKM. The V and J ends lost 4 bases and 8 bases respectively, with 12 bases between them. The CDR3 DNA is TGTGCCAGCAGTTCGAGCTTCGTGGACATTCAGTACTTC. Translation gives CASSSSFVDIQYF.

This chain's CDR3 is CASKPVLSTDTQYF. The CDR3 bases are TGCGCCAGCAAGCCCGTACTTAGCACAGATACGCAGTATTTT. The gene calls are TRBV5-1 and TRBJ2-3; D ambiguous. V was trimmed by 6 bases and J by 0 bases, leaving 11 bases between them. Germline V gene sequence: CDR1 SGHRS, CDR2 YFSETQ. The CDR3 contains 14 residues.

The gene calls are TRBV6-5 and TRBJ1-2; 9 bases map to TRBD1. V shed 4 bases, J shed 4 bases, and the junction held 7 bases outside the gene matches. Germline values: CDR1 MNHEY, CDR2 SVGAGI. The CDR3 length is 15 residues. CDR3 nucleotide sequence: TGTGCCAGCAGTTTTTGGACAGGGGACGGCTATGGCTACACCTTC. Its translation is CASSFWTGDGYGYTF.

The chain recombines TRBV2 with TRBJ1-4; maybe TRBD1 (5 bases). V lost 7 bases, J lost 5 bases, and 8 bases lay in between. CDR3 length: 12 amino acids. The germline CDR1 and CDR2 sequences are SNHLY and FYNNEI. CDR3 nucleotides: TGTGCCAGCAAGGGGTTGAATGAAAAACTGTTTTTT. This translates into CASKGLNEKLFF.